The clone carrying this T cell receptor beta chain showed up just a few times. The sample is drawn from a study of blood T cell repertoires in COVID-19. The overall study: The United States, Italy and Spain provided the acute and convalescent COVID-19 samples. Sources were T cells, B-cell-depleted T cells, or PBMCs; the material itself was cDNA or gDNA.

Study processing details: Amplified reference gene primers provided the basis for estimating nucleated cell counts. Sequencing was performed with immunoSEQ multiplex PCR; in TCRdb, only in-frame clones are kept and a portion is missing. The V and J calls and the clone size are those of that table, but D and trimming were determined from the DNA. The data hold about 83,000 clones, with 90% observed a single time. Germline CDR1 MDHEN, CDR2 SYDVKM. The CDR3 extends over 14 amino acids. V lost 6 bases and J lost 0, with 6 bases in between. Sequencing was done on a sample of peripheral blood. This clonotype originated in a woman of 80 years or more with active or convalescent COVID-19. J is TRBJ1-6 and V is TRBV28, with no clear D. CDR3 protein: CASSLSSYNSPLHF. In nucleotides, the CDR3 is TGTGCCAGCAGCTTGAGCTCCTATAATTCACCCCTCCACTTT. The entire variable domain, with the rest obtained from reference TRBV28 and TRBJ1-6, is as follows: DVKVTQSSRYLVKRTGEKVFLECVQDMDHENMFWYRQDPGLGLRLIYFSYDVKMKEKGDIPEGYSVSREKKERFSLILESASTNQTSMYLCASSLSSYNSPLHFGNGTRLTVT.